The sequence of this TCR beta chain was determined in a study of CD4 T cells in relation to SARS-CoV-2 and coronaviruses. Study in general: ViraFEST: approximately 10-day antigen culture of PBMCs, then TCR beta CDR3 sequencing.

Comments on this clone: Its antigen is not identified.

Naive and memory CD4+ T cells were separated from cryopreserved PBMCs. Sorted naive or memory CD4+ cells met CEF peptides for around ten days. Assay used: immunoSEQ multiplex PCR; TCRdb lists only in-frame clones, some missing. Of about 36,000 clones in the sample, around 83% were seen once. J was trimmed by 4 bases and V by 7 bases; bases with no gene match: 5. Germline CDR1 MNHEY, CDR2 SVGAGI. This CDR3 has 13 residues. Findings and limits, study-wide: Crossreactivity was assessed only for spike protein, not other viral proteins.

The J gene is TRBJ2-3, the V gene TRBV6-5, with 7 positions matching TRBD1. The specimen was naive CD4+ T cells from PBMCs, cultured in vitro. The sample's subset: naive CD4+ T cells isolated by negative enrichment. The receptor was derived from an adult with COVID-19. The CDR3 DNA sequence: TGTGCCAGCATACGGCAGGGGGCAGATACGCAGTATTTT. Translating it yields CASIRQGADTQYF.